These 26 T cell receptor beta chains originate from one sample sequenced in a study of human T cells and chemical hapten exposure. TCRdb re-called the RACE reads with MiXCR, one entry per CDR3 protein. Of 150,000 to 200,000 distinct CDR3 sequences listed, roughly 14% are singletons. Indicated time point: patch test 1, 2 weeks after DPC sensitization. Treatment of the sample: therapeutic diphenylcyclopropenone sensitization with weekly scalp DPC. The specimen was whole blood, collected in connection with sensitization to the hapten diphenylcyclopropenone (DPC). The receptors were gathered from a woman aged 25 to 39 with alopecia areata. Some clones in this sample may be carry-over from other donors' samples.

In this sample, this clonotype turned up many times. J is TRBJ2-3 and V is TRBV7-2; D remains unclear. CDR1 and CDR2 (germline): SGHTA, FQGNSA. Trimming took 0 bases from V and 4 from J, leaving 5 bases between them. The CDR3 is made up of 13 amino acids. CDR3 region: CASSLALPDTQYF. The CDR3 DNA sequence: TGTGCCAGCAGCTTAGCTCTCCCAGATACGCAGTATTTT.

This clonotype appeared a few times. V usage is TRBV12-3 or TRBV12-4 and J usage is TRBJ1-2; unclear D gene. Trimming removed 1 base from V and 3 bases from J, with 6 bases in between. CDR3 length: 13 residues. CDR3 loop: CASSLVSHYGYTF. CDR3 nucleotides: TGTGCCAGCAGTTTAGTATCCCACTATGGCTACACCTTC.

The sample holds a few counts of this clonotype. V usage is TRBV18 and J usage is TRBJ1-2, with a weak D call TRBD1 (6 bases). Germline loops: CDR1 KGHSH, CDR2 LQKENI. The CDR3 sequence is 15 residues long. Trimming took off 2 bases at V and 3 bases at J, with 13 bases between the two ends. CDR3 region: CASSPMAGVDYGYTF. In nucleotides, the CDR3 is TGTGCCAGCTCACCAATGGCAGGGGTTGACTATGGCTACACCTTC.

CDR3 residues: CASSYGLTYGYTF. Here the CDR3 DNA reads TGTGCCAGCAGCTACGGACTGACCTATGGCTACACCTTC. This rearrangement joins TRBV7-2 to TRBJ1-2; D is unclear. V lost 4 bases, J lost 4 bases, and 10 bases lay in between. CDR3 size: 13 residues. Germline CDR1 reads SGHTA; CDR2 reads FQGNSA. Drawing the rest from reference TRBV7-2 and TRBJ1-2, the complete variable domain is GAGVSQSPSNKVTEKGKDVELRCDPISGHTALYWYRQSLGQGLEFLIYFQGNSAPDKSGLPSDRFSAERTGGSVSTLTIQRTQQEDSAVYLCASSYGLTYGYTFGSGTRLTVV.

This clonotype has ten or more counts. CDR3 nucleotides: TGTGCCATCAGTGAGATGACAGGGGGCTCGACCCAGCAGTTCTTC. Translated, it gives CAISEMTGGSTQQFF. The V gene is TRBV10-3, the J gene TRBJ2-1; 10 nucleotides line up with TRBD1. Germline V CDR1 and CDR2: ENHRY, SYGVKD. With 2 bases clipped from V and 11 bases from J, the junction kept 9 bases outside the gene matches. The CDR3 spans 15 residues.

The rearrangement links TRBV6-2 or TRBV6-3 to TRBJ2-6; 9 bases match TRBD1. Trimming took 8 bases from V and 1 from J; bases not matched to a gene: 6. The CDR3 sequence is 16 residues long. Per germline, CDR1 MNHEY and CDR2 SVGEGT. In DNA, the CDR3 is TGTGCCAGCCGACAGGGGGATTTGTCTGGGGCCAACGTCCTGACTTTC. Encoded protein: CASRQGDLSGANVLTF.

The chain employs TRBV18 and TRBJ1-5; unclear D gene. V was shortened by 3 bases and J by 0 bases, with 9 bases between the two germline ends. The CDR3 loop spans 15 amino acids. Germline V gene lookup returns CDR1 KGHSH and CDR2 LQKENI. CDR3 nucleotides: TGTGCCAGCTCACCCGTAAAGATTAGCAATCAGCCCCAGCATTTT. Amino acids: CASSPVKISNQPQHF.

The chain carries TRBV29-1 and TRBJ1-1, with D uncertain. The germline V and J ends were trimmed by 5 bases and 2 bases, with 9 bases remaining between them. Germline lookup yields CDR1 SQVTM and CDR2 ANQGSEA. The CDR3 is 12 amino acids. The CDR3 DNA is TGCAGCGTTTGTCAGTTCAACACTGAAGCTTTCTTT. This sequence encodes CSVCQFNTEAFF.

The V gene is TRBV29-1, the J gene TRBJ1-5, with no clear D. The CDR3 totals 13 residues. V lost 7 bases and J 4 bases, leaving 14 bases between the germline ends. Germline CDR1 and CDR2: SQVTM and ANQGSEA. Written as DNA, the CDR3 is TGCAGCGGTGCTGGCAGGCGGAATCAGCCCCAGCATTTT. This translates into CSGAGRRNQPQHF.

This clonotype occurred a few times. This sequence joins TRBV3-1 and TRBJ2-5; D gene uncertain. The CDR3 is made up of 12 amino acids. The germline V gene encodes CDR1 LGHDT and CDR2 YNNKEL (reference sequence). Trimming removed 3 bases at V and 5 bases at J, with 7 bases between. The CDR3 nucleotides are TGTGCCAGCAGCCAGAGTCTGGAGACCCAGTACTTC. Its translation is CASSQSLETQYF.

This clonotype came up a few times. The V gene is TRBV6-2 or TRBV6-3, the J gene TRBJ2-7; D remains unclear. The V end was cut by 1 base, the J end by 2 bases, with 6 bases between. Looked up from germline, CDR1 is MNHEY and CDR2 is SVGEGT. The CDR3 runs 13 residues. The CDR3 bases are TGTGCCAGCAGTTACTTCCGGGCCTACGAGCAGTACTTC. Its protein product is CASSYFRAYEQYF.

This chain uses TRBV12-3 or TRBV12-4 with TRBJ1-2; D unclear. The V end was cut by 6 bases, the J end by 5 bases, with 22 bases between. There are 16 residues in the CDR3. This CDR3 reads CASSQHFSGGIYGYTF. As DNA, the CDR3 is TGTGCCAGCAGCCAACATTTCAGCGGAGGCATTTATGGCTACACCTTC.

The chain links TRBV29-1 to TRBJ2-3, with TRBD2 matching over 8 bases. The CDR3 runs 16 residues. CDR1 is SQVTM and CDR2 is ANQGSEA in the germline V gene. After removal of 3 bases from V and 0 bases from J, the junction contained 8 bases not matched to a gene. CDR3: CSVDLYRGGSTDTQYF. The DNA for the CDR3 is TGCAGCGTTGATCTCTATCGGGGGGGCAGCACAGATACGCAGTATTTT.

This clonotype was seen ten or more times. The chain carries TRBV2 and TRBJ2-1; D may be TRBD1 or TRBD2 (5 bases each). The CDR3 sequence is 13 residues long. Trimming shortened V by 7 bases and J by 7 bases, and 14 bases separated the two germline ends. Germline V CDR1 and CDR2: SNHLY, FYNNEI. The CDR3 is CASIAGWGNEQFF. The DNA for the CDR3 is TGTGCCAGCATTGCGGGTTGGGGGAATGAGCAGTTCTTC.

This clonotype was counted at least ten times. The J gene is TRBJ2-7, the V gene TRBV29-1; 10 bases match TRBD1. The germline V gene has CDR1 SQVTM and CDR2 ANQGSEA. Trimming took 6 bases from V and 7 from J; bases not matched to a gene: 6. There are 12 residues in the CDR3. In DNA, the CDR3 is TGCAGCGTCCGGGACAGGGGTTTTGAGCAGTACTTC. Its translation is CSVRDRGFEQYF.

The rearrangement links TRBV12-3 or TRBV12-4 to TRBJ2-3; D is perhaps TRBD2 (6 bases). This CDR3 comprises 13 residues. V was cut by 4 bases and J by 11 bases, with 16 bases left in between. The CDR3 DNA reads as TGTGCCAGCAGTTCGGGGGAAGGCCCTGGGCAGTATTTT. Translation: CASSSGEGPGQYF.

The V and J genes are TRBV5-1 and TRBJ1-2; 10 nucleotides agree with TRBD1. Germline V gives CDR1 SGHRS, CDR2 YFSETQ. The CDR3 sequence is 14 residues long. The V segment lost 4 bases and the J segment 8 bases; nucleotides outside the gene matches: 8. For the CDR3, the DNA is TGCGCCAGCAGCCCAAGACAGGGGGCGCAAGGCTACACCTTC. This gives the protein CASSPRQGAQGYTF.

This clonotype came up many times. The CDR3 coding sequence is TGTGCCAGCAGCAAGCCCGGGGCCGGAGTGGGGTATGGCTACACCTTC. It yields the protein CASSKPGAGVGYGYTF. The gene calls are TRBV3-1 and TRBJ1-2, with D possibly matching TRBD1 (5 bases). This CDR3 region has 16 residues. Germline V gene lookup returns CDR1 LGHDT and CDR2 YNNKEL (reference sequence). Trimming took off 5 bases at V and 5 bases at J, with 21 bases between the two ends.

The sample holds a few counts of this clonotype. V gene TRBV6-2 or TRBV6-3 combines with J gene TRBJ2-7, with TRBD2 identical over 11 bases. Germline CDR1 reads MNHEY; CDR2 reads SVGEGT. V trimming: 9 bases; J trimming: 2 bases; junction bases outside the gene matches: 3. The CDR3 runs to 13 residues. The CDR3 sequence is CASRLAGPYEQYF. In nucleotides, the CDR3 is TGTGCCAGTAGACTAGCGGGACCCTACGAGCAGTACTTC.

This chain uses TRBV30 with TRBJ2-3; D is unclear. The CDR3 consists of 11 residues. Germline-derived CDR1 and CDR2 are GTSNPN and SVGIG (reference sequence). Trimming stripped 4 bases from V and 4 bases from J, with 6 bases between. In DNA form, the CDR3 reads TGTGCCTGGAACCGCGCAGATACGCAGTATTTT. It yields the protein CAWNRADTQYF.

The CDR3 here is CASRASGSDTQYF. The CDR3, as DNA: TGTGCCAGCAGGGCTAGCGGGAGCGATACGCAGTATTTT. V gene TRBV2 combines with J gene TRBJ2-3, with 10 bases lining up with TRBD2. The CDR3 has 13 residues. The germline V gene encodes CDR1 SNHLY and CDR2 FYNNEI. The junction had 3 bases not matched to a gene; V was cut back by 6 bases and J by 6 bases.

This clonotype turned up a few times. CDR3 sequence (DNA): TGTGCCAGCAAAGGGGTCACTGGGGCCAACGTCCTGACTTTC. Translated: CASKGVTGANVLTF. The chain combines TRBV2 with TRBJ2-6; weak D call: TRBD1 (5 bases). Trimming pared 7 bases from V and 2 bases from J, leaving 9 bases between. The CDR3 is 14 amino acids. Germline V lookup: CDR1 SNHLY, CDR2 FYNNEI.

This clonotype was detected only a few times. V is TRBV20-1 and J is TRBJ2-7, with TRBD1 identical over 8 bases. CDR1 and CDR2 from the germline V gene are DFQATT and SNEGSKA (reference sequence). Trimming took 3 bases from V and 4 from J; bases not matched to a gene: 8. The CDR3 length is 14 residues. Here the CDR3 DNA reads TGCAGTGCTAGGGTCGCAGGGGGCCCGTACGAGCAGTACTTC. Protein: CSARVAGGPYEQYF.

The V and J genes are TRBV19 and TRBJ2-1, with 7 bases identical to TRBD1. Per the germline V gene, CDR1 is LNHDA and CDR2 is SQIVND (reference sequence). The CDR3 has 15 residues. V trimming: 3 bases; J trimming: 3 bases; junction bases outside the gene matches: 5. CDR3 sequence: CASSMLGQFYNEQFF. The CDR3 nucleotides are TGTGCCAGTAGTATGTTGGGACAGTTCTACAATGAGCAGTTCTTC.

The chain employs TRBV28 and TRBJ2-1, with D unclear. The CDR3 sequence is 11 residues long. Trimming stripped 8 bases from V and 6 bases from J, with 8 bases between. From germline, CDR1 is MDHEN and CDR2 SYDVKM. CDR3 loop: CASSRSNEQFF. CDR3 DNA sequence: TGTGCCAGCTCTAGGAGCAATGAGCAGTTCTTC.

This clonotype was recorded many times. V usage is TRBV6-5 and J usage is TRBJ1-4, with 9 bases that match TRBD1. Looked up from germline, CDR1 is MNHEY and CDR2 is SVGAGI. CDR3 length equals 16 residues. V lost 8 bases to trimming and J lost 4 bases; unmatched junction nucleotides: 11. CDR3 region: CASSTGTGLGNEKLFF. The CDR3 nucleotides are TGTGCCAGCTCAACCGGGACAGGGCTGGGTAATGAAAAACTGTTTTTT.